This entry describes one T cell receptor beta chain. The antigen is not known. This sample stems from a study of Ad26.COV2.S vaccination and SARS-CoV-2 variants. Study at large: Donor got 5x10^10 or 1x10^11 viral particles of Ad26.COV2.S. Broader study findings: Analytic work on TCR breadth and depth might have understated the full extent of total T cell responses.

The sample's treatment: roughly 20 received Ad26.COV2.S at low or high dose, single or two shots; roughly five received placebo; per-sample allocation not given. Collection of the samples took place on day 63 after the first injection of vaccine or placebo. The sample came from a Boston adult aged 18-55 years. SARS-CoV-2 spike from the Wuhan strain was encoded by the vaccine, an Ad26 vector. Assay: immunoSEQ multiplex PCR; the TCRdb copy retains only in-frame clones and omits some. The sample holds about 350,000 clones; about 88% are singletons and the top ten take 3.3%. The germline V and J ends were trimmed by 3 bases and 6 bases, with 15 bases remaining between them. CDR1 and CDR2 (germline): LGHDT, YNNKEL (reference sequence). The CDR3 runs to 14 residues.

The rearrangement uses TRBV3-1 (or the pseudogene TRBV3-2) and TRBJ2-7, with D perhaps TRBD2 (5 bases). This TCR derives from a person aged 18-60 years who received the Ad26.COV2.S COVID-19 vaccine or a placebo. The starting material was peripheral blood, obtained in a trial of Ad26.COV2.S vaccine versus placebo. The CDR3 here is CASSQGTKRFEQYF. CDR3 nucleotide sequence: TGTGCCAGCAGCCAGGGCACAAAGCGGTTCGAGCAGTACTTC.